The T cell receptor beta chain under discussion was sequenced for a study of T cell responses to AZD1222 COVID-19 vaccine. Study-level results: Spike-specific TCR breadth and depth both grew after two AZD1222 doses.

CDR1 and CDR2 (germline): LNHDA, SQIVND (reference sequence). CDR3 size: 14 residues. V was clipped by 0 bases and J by 5 bases, with 8 bases between them. Remarks on this clone: The antigen is unknown.

Assay: immunoSEQ multiplex PCR; the TCRdb copy retains only in-frame clones and omits some. The table has about 270,000 clones, roughly 93% seen once; the top ten hold roughly 0.5%. The V call is TRBV19, the J call TRBJ1-5, with unresolved D. The receptor comes from an adult who received the AZD1222 COVID-19 vaccine. Sequencing was performed on peripheral blood, taken 28 days after the second AZD1222 dose. The CDR3 region is CASSIDRPYQPQHF. The CDR3 DNA follows: TGTGCCAGTAGTATAGATCGTCCCTATCAGCCCCAGCATTTT. Using reference TRBV19 and TRBJ1-5 for the parts outside the CDR3, the full variable domain is DGGITQSPKYLFRKEGQNVTLSCEQNLNHDAMYWYRQDPGQGLRLIYYSQIVNDFQKGDIAEGYSVSREKKESFPLTVTSAQKNPTAFYLCASSIDRPYQPQHFGDGTRLSIL.